The 3 T cell receptor beta chains in this list originate from one sample, sequenced in a study of shared clonotypes between healthy human individuals. Here immunoSEQ multiplex PCR was the method, and the copy in TCRdb shows in-frame clones only, minus some. This sample carries about 990,000 clones, 75% to 80% of them seen once, and the ten largest clones take roughly 0.61%. Sequenced input: memory CD4+ T cells from PBMCs. Described subset: CD45RA-negative fraction. Receptor source: a man younger than 30 in good health. Some clones in this sample may be carry-over from other donors' samples.

The chain links TRBV7-9 to TRBJ1-2; 10 nucleotides agree with TRBD1. V shed 1 base, J shed 6 bases, and the junction held 2 bases outside the gene matches. Germline-derived CDR1 and CDR2 are SEHNR and FQNEAQ (reference sequence). The CDR3 totals 14 residues. The CDR3 region has the DNA TGTGCCAGCAGCTTAGAGGACAGGGGGAATGGCTACACCTTC. Protein product: CASSLEDRGNGYTF. The complete variable domain, with remaining parts taken from reference TRBV7-9 and TRBJ1-2, reads DTGVSQNPRHKITKRGQNVTFRCDPISEHNRLYWYRQTLGQGPEFLTYFQNEAQLEKSRLLSDRFSAERPKGSFSTLEIQRTEQGDSAMYLCASSLEDRGNGYTFGSGTRLTVV.

This chain joins TRBV30 and TRBJ1-6; D unclear. This CDR3 is built from 14 residues. The germline V gene has CDR1 GTSNPN and CDR2 SVGIG (reference sequence). V lost 1 base and J lost 5, with 9 bases in between. The CDR3 region is CAWSARQDNSPLHF. The CDR3 nucleotides are TGTGCCTGGAGTGCCCGACAAGATAATTCACCCCTCCACTTT. Full variable domain (outside the CDR3, taken from reference TRBV30 and TRBJ1-6): SQTIHQWPATLVQPVGSPLSLECTVEGTSNPNLYWYRQAAGRGLQLLFYSVGIGQISSEVPQNLSASRPQDRQFILSSKKLLLSDSGFYLCAWSARQDNSPLHFGNGTRLTVT.

This clone was picked up one time. This rearrangement joins TRBV6-5 to TRBJ2-6; the D gene is possibly TRBD1 (5 bases). This CDR3 region has 16 residues. Germline CDR1 is MNHEY and CDR2 is SVGAGI. V lost 2 bases to trimming and J lost 0 bases, with 8 bases between them. DNA of the CDR3: TGTGCCAGCAGTTACCGGACAAGCTCTGGGGCCAACGTCCTGACTTTC. Residues: CASSYRTSSGANVLTF.